The 25 T cell receptor beta chains listed next were all sequenced from one sample in a study of long-term antiretroviral therapy in people with HIV. With survey level as its setting, the immunoSEQ assay was v3.0. Data came from immunoSEQ multiplex PCR; TCRdb stores just in-frame clones and leaves some out. The sample lists roughly 15,000 clones; around 94% were seen once. The source was unsorted PBMCs, collected 6 to 6.5 years after starting antiretroviral therapy. Receptor source: a woman in her 50s with HIV.

The J gene is TRBJ1-5, the V gene TRBV28, with D possibly matching TRBD1 (5 bases). CDR3 length: 11 amino acids. Trimming removed 9 bases from V and 7 bases from J, with 10 bases in between. CDR1 and CDR2 (germline): MDHEN, SYDVKM. The CDR3 sequence: CASQGEQPQHF. The CDR3 DNA follows: TGTGCCAGTCAAGGGGAACAGCCCCAGCATTTT.

The chain combines TRBV6-5 with TRBJ1-1, with TRBD1 matching 7 bases. The CDR3 totals 15 residues. V dropped 0 bases and J dropped 5; count of bases not matched to a gene: 6. The V gene's germline CDR1 is MNHEY and CDR2 SVGAGI. The CDR3 nucleotides are TGTGCCAGCAGTTACTCGAGAGGGGGCAAGACTGAAGCTTTCTTT. It yields the protein CASSYSRGGKTEAFF.

This sequence joins TRBV5-4 and TRBJ1-2; the match to TRBD1 covers 10 bases. J gave up 5 bases and V 0 bases, and 4 bases lay outside the gene matches. The CDR3 contains 15 residues. Germline lookup yields CDR1 SGHNT and CDR2 YYREEE (reference sequence). The CDR3 region has the DNA TGTGCCAGCAGCTTGGGGGACAGGGGCGGATATGGCTACACCTTC. Protein product: CASSLGDRGGYGYTF.

The chain joins TRBV15 to TRBJ2-5; TRBD2 matches 8 bases. The CDR3 loop spans 17 amino acids. V was pared by 0 bases and J by 1 base, with 7 bases of the junction left unmatched. Germline CDR1 is LNHNV and CDR2 is YYDKDF (reference sequence). The CDR3 nucleotides are TGTGCCACCAGCAGAGATCGGGGGGGCACCCTCCAAGAGACCCAGTACTTC. Protein product: CATSRDRGGTLQETQYF.

The rearrangement links TRBV28 to TRBJ2-3; 10 bases are a match to TRBD2. After removal of 2 bases from V and 1 base from J, the junction contained 6 bases not matched to a gene. Germline CDR1 MDHEN, CDR2 SYDVKM. CDR3 length: 17 residues. The CDR3 nucleotides are TGTGCCAGCAGTTTACTAGCGGGAGCGTCTGGCACAGATACGCAGTATTTT. It yields the protein CASSLLAGASGTDTQYF.

V is TRBV6-5 and J is TRBJ2-7, with TRBD1 identical over 9 bases. Germline CDR1 reads MNHEY; CDR2 reads SVGAGI. J gave up 3 bases and V 5 bases, and 8 bases lay outside the gene matches. The CDR3 spans 15 residues. The CDR3 here is CASSPTGTGIYEQYF. CDR3 in DNA: TGTGCCAGCAGTCCAACCGGGACAGGGATCTACGAGCAGTACTTC.

The J gene is TRBJ2-7, the V gene TRBV19; 11 nucleotides agree with TRBD2. The CDR3 runs 15 residues. The germline gives CDR1 LNHDA, CDR2 SQIVND (reference sequence). J gave up 4 bases and V 5 bases, and 7 bases lay outside the gene matches. CDR3 bases: TGTGCCAGTAGTGCGGTACTAGCGGGGGCATACGAGCAGTACTTC. It codes for CASSAVLAGAYEQYF.

The CDR3 sequence: CASSITGIDTQYF. The CDR3 nucleotides read TGTGCCAGTAGTATTACAGGGATAGATACGCAGTATTTT. The chain has TRBV19 and TRBJ2-3; a weak D match, TRBD1 (6 bases). Germline V gene sequence: CDR1 LNHDA, CDR2 SQIVND (reference sequence). V was clipped by 3 bases and J by 5 bases, with 9 bases between them. The CDR3 is 13 amino acids.

V and J are TRBV12-5 and TRBJ1-2, with D possibly being TRBD1 (5 bases). Between the trimmed V and J ends, which lost 5 bases and 6 bases, there was a span of 13 bases. The CDR3 totals 13 residues. The germline V gene encodes CDR1 LGHNT and CDR2 FRNRAP. CDR3 in DNA: TGTGCTAGTGGTCCCGGGGACGTCCATGGCTACACCTTC. Translated: CASGPGDVHGYTF. The entire variable domain, with the rest obtained from reference TRBV12-5 and TRBJ1-2, is as follows: DARVTQTPRHKVTEMGQEVTMRCQPILGHNTVFWYRQTMMQGLELLAYFRNRAPLDDSGMPKDRFSAEMPDATLATLKIQPSEPRDSAVYFCASGPGDVHGYTFGSGTRLTVV.

The genes are TRBV7-7 and TRBJ2-1; no clear D. Trimming took off 2 bases at V and 3 bases at J, with 5 bases between the two ends. Looked up from germline, CDR1 is SSHAT and CDR2 is FNYEAQ (reference sequence). The CDR3 runs to 13 residues. CDR3 amino acids: CASSLSLYNEQFF. CDR3 sequence (DNA): TGTGCCAGCAGCTTATCTCTCTACAATGAGCAGTTCTTC.

The chain recombines TRBV9 with TRBJ1-2; unclear D gene. Germline V gene lookup returns CDR1 SGDLS and CDR2 YYNGEE. The germline V and J ends were trimmed by 3 bases and 3 bases, with 9 bases remaining between them. There are 13 residues in the CDR3. The CDR3 DNA follows: TGTGCCAGCAGCGGGAGGGTAGACTATGGCTACACCTTC. Its translation is CASSGRVDYGYTF.

This clone was seen a handful of times. DNA for the CDR3: TGTGCCAGCAGCTTAGGGAGCGGGTCCGGGGAGCTGTTTTTT. This sequence encodes CASSLGSGSGELFF. The J gene is TRBJ2-2, the V gene TRBV7-6; D perhaps matches TRBD2 (6 bases). V was cut by 1 base and J by 6 bases, with 9 bases left in between. The germline CDR1 and CDR2 sequences are SGHVS and FNYEAQ. The CDR3 sequence is 14 residues long.

The chain is built from TRBV5-1 and TRBJ2-6; the D is unclear. The CDR3 covers 15 residues. The germline V gene has CDR1 SGHRS and CDR2 YFSETQ. With 2 bases removed from V and 2 bases from J, the gap between germline ends came to 8 bases. The CDR3 bases are TGCGCCAGCAGCTTCTATGGACCTGGGGCCAACGTCCTGACTTTC. As protein: CASSFYGPGANVLTF.

This chain uses TRBV4-1 with TRBJ1-2; D remains unclear. Germline CDR1 reads MGHRA; CDR2 reads YSYEKL. Trimming cost V 8 bases and J 0 bases, with 7 bases left between them. The CDR3 has 12 amino acids. CDR3 sequence: CASGETNYGYTF. The DNA of the CDR3 is TGCGCCAGCGGGGAGACTAACTATGGCTACACCTTC.

The chain links TRBV7-2 to TRBJ2-3; 8 positions agree with TRBD2. The CDR3 totals 13 residues. V lost 6 bases, J lost 14 bases, and 13 bases stayed unmatched. The V gene's germline CDR1 is SGHTA and CDR2 FQGNSA. CDR3 sequence: CASRAGIAGSGYF. The CDR3 nucleotides read TGTGCCAGCAGGGCAGGAATAGCGGGAAGTGGGTATTTT.

The chain links TRBV5-1 to TRBJ2-5; D call uncertain. The germline CDR1 and CDR2 sequences are SGHRS and YFSETQ. CDR3 length: 13 amino acids. Trimming took 1 base from V and 3 from J, leaving 7 bases between them. This CDR3 reads CASSLPGEETQYF. CDR3 bases: TGCGCCAGCAGCTTGCCTGGGGAAGAGACCCAGTACTTC.

V usage is TRBV5-1 and J usage is TRBJ2-2; D possibly corresponds to TRBD1 (6 bases). The CDR3 sequence is 16 residues long. Germline V CDR1 and CDR2: SGHRS, YFSETQ. V was shortened by 0 bases and J by 5 bases, with 14 bases between the two germline ends. The CDR3 loop is CASSLAKQGRTGELFF. The DNA of the CDR3 is TGCGCCAGCAGCTTGGCCAAACAGGGAAGGACCGGGGAGCTGTTTTTT.

The V gene is TRBV28, the J gene TRBJ1-5, with 9 bases fitting TRBD1. Germline trimming cut 2 bases from V and 3 bases from J; bases unmatched to any gene: 8. The CDR3 loop spans 17 amino acids. Germline loops: CDR1 MDHEN, CDR2 SYDVKM. The CDR3 here is CASSLPPGQGYNQPQHF. The DNA for the CDR3 is TGTGCCAGCAGTTTACCCCCTGGACAGGGGTACAATCAGCCCCAGCATTTT.

The rearrangement links TRBV28 to TRBJ1-2; D is perhaps TRBD1 (5 bases). From germline, CDR1 is MDHEN and CDR2 SYDVKM. The CDR3 contains 18 residues. The ends were cut back, 2 bases at V and 5 bases at J, with 24 bases in the middle. CDR3 region: CASSLGYGGTEKRYGYTF. The CDR3 DNA reads TGTGCCAGCAGTTTAGGCTACGGCGGGACGGAAAAGAGGTATGGCTACACCTTC.

CDR3 protein: CSARVKGEAFF. The CDR3 region has the DNA TGCAGTGCTAGAGTGAAGGGTGAAGCTTTCTTT. The chain is built from TRBV20-1 and TRBJ1-1; D uncertain. V lost 1 base and J lost 7, with 7 bases in between. The CDR3 is made up of 11 amino acids. Germline CDR1 is DFQATT and CDR2 is SNEGSKA (reference sequence).

This rearrangement joins TRBV14 to TRBJ2-3; D call uncertain. Germline V CDR1 and CDR2: SGHDN, FVKESK. This CDR3 is built from 14 residues. The V end lost 2 bases, the J end lost 2 bases, and 8 bases lay between the germline ends. The DNA for the CDR3 is TGTGCCAGCAGCCAACAGGTAGCCACAGATACGCAGTATTTT. Translated: CASSQQVATDTQYF.

The genes are TRBV7-2 and TRBJ2-3; 9 bases align to TRBD2. Per germline, CDR1 SGHTA and CDR2 FQGNSA. This CDR3 has 15 amino acids. The junction had 2 bases not matched to a gene; V was cut back by 3 bases and J by 1 base. The CDR3 sequence is CASSFLAGGTDTQYF. The CDR3 DNA sequence: TGTGCCAGCAGCTTCTTAGCGGGAGGCACAGATACGCAGTATTTT.

The V gene is TRBV28, the J gene TRBJ1-1; D is undetermined. This CDR3 has 14 amino acids. Germline CDR1 is MDHEN and CDR2 is SYDVKM. V lost 7 bases to trimming and J lost 0 bases, with 12 bases between them. The DNA of the CDR3 is TGTGCCAGCATAGCCTTTTCTCTGAACACTGAAGCTTTCTTT. It codes for CASIAFSLNTEAFF.

V is TRBV5-5 and J is TRBJ2-7; 9 bases line up with TRBD1. The CDR3 runs 14 residues. From germline, CDR1 is SGHKS and CDR2 YYEKEE (reference sequence). V gave up 4 bases and J gave up 4 bases; unmatched junction bases: 6. The chain's CDR3 is CASSRRQGGYEQYF. CDR3 bases: TGTGCCAGCAGCCGCCGACAGGGGGGGTACGAGCAGTACTTC.

V is TRBV10-3 and J is TRBJ2-6; weak D call: TRBD1 (6 bases). Germline CDR1 reads ENHRY; CDR2 reads SYGVKD. V was cut by 0 bases and J by 0 bases, with 15 bases left in between. The CDR3 has 19 amino acids. The CDR3 coding sequence is TGTGCCATCAGTGAGTCTCCGGGGACACGTAACTCTGGGGCCAACGTCCTGACTTTC. It yields the protein CAISESPGTRNSGANVLTF.